These 27 T cell receptor beta chains were all obtained from the same sample, sequenced in a study of beta chain features in type 1 diabetes. Isolated RNA was reverse transcribed in full, so expressed TCRB transcripts were sequenced. Clones were sequenced by immunoSEQ multiplex PCR, and TCRdb holds only the in-frame ones, with some missing. Here the sample spans tens of thousands of clones, approximately 62% being singletons. Specimen: Tregs from blood. The receptors here all came from a woman aged 18-35 years in good health.

The V call is TRBV30, the J call TRBJ2-3; 10 positions match TRBD2. Germline lookup yields CDR1 GTSNPN and CDR2 SVGIG (reference sequence). The CDR3 loop spans 15 amino acids. V dropped 5 bases and J dropped 3; count of bases not matched to a gene: 8. CDR3 nucleotide sequence: TGTGCCTGGCGGGGACTAGCGATTAGGACAGATACGCAGTATTTT. This codes for CAWRGLAIRTDTQYF.

The rearrangement joins TRBV25-1 to TRBJ1-2, with TRBD1 as a possible D gene (6 bases). Trimming took off 0 bases at V and 8 bases at J, with 13 bases between the two ends. CDR1 MGHDK and CDR2 SYGVNS come from the germline V gene. The CDR3 has 14 amino acids. As DNA, the CDR3 is TGTGCCAGCAGTGAATACGACAGGCTGGACGGCTACACCTTC. It translates to CASSEYDRLDGYTF.

The V gene is TRBV5-4, the J gene TRBJ1-1, with 9 bases matching TRBD1. J lost 5 bases, V lost 4 bases, and 9 bases had no gene match. This CDR3 has 15 residues. Germline V gene lookup returns CDR1 SGHNT and CDR2 YYREEE (reference sequence). For the CDR3, the DNA is TGTGCCAGCAGCCCCACGGGACAGGGAAGGACTGAAGCTTTCTTT. It encodes CASSPTGQGRTEAFF.

The sample holds a few counts of this clone. V gene TRBV6-1 combines with J gene TRBJ2-2, with 12 nucleotides matching TRBD1. The CDR3 runs 15 residues. V lost 2 bases to trimming and J lost 8 bases; unmatched junction nucleotides: 3. Looked up from germline, CDR1 is MNHNS and CDR2 is SASEGT. CDR3 sequence (DNA): TGTGCCAGCAGTGAATCGGGACAGGGGGCGGGGGAGCTGTTTTTT. This codes for CASSESGQGAGELFF.

The gene calls are TRBV11-2 and TRBJ2-3; D is ambiguous. Germline CDR1 and CDR2: SGHAT and FQNNGV. V gave up 3 bases and J gave up 6 bases, with 10 bases separating them. The CDR3 length is 13 residues. The CDR3 region is CASSLEQADTQYF. The CDR3 DNA is TGTGCCAGCAGCTTGGAGCAAGCCGATACGCAGTATTTT.

V gene TRBV4-2 combines with J gene TRBJ2-3, with D tentatively TRBD2 (5 bases). The CDR3 has 17 residues. Trimming removed 0 bases from V and 0 bases from J, with 13 bases in between. The germline V gene has CDR1 LGHNA and CDR2 YNFKEQ. CDR3 nucleotide sequence: TGTGCCAGCAGCCAAGACAAAGGCAGCGGTAGCACAGATACGCAGTATTTT. Protein product: CASSQDKGSGSTDTQYF.

The chain has TRBV29-1 and TRBJ2-5, with D maybe TRBD2 (5 bases). Germline V gene data show CDR1 as SQVTM and CDR2 as ANQGSEA. This CDR3 has 11 residues. V shed 5 bases and J shed 9 bases, with 13 bases lying between them. For the CDR3, the DNA is TGCAGCGTTATAGGTGGAGGACCCCAGTACTTC. Translation gives CSVIGGGPQYF.

This sequence joins TRBV19 and TRBJ2-2; possible D gene TRBD1, 5 bases. V was shortened by 3 bases and J by 0 bases, with 8 bases between the two germline ends. The CDR3 totals 15 residues. CDR1 LNHDA and CDR2 SQIVND come from the germline V gene (reference sequence). The CDR3 spells CASSILGANTGELFF. The CDR3 nucleotides read TGTGCCAGTAGTATCTTAGGGGCGAACACCGGGGAGCTGTTTTTT.

The chain joins TRBV5-1 to TRBJ2-7, with D possibly being TRBD2 (5 bases). The germline CDR1 and CDR2 sequences are SGHRS and YFSETQ. V was trimmed by 0 bases and J by 8 bases, leaving 18 bases between them. This CDR3 is 15 amino acids long. The CDR3 DNA reads TGCGCCAGCAGCTTGGGGGCGGGTGCGGCTTGGAAGCAGTACTTC. Its protein product is CASSLGAGAAWKQYF. Variable domain in full (rest from reference TRBV5-1 and TRBJ2-7): KAGVTQTPRYLIKTRGQQVTLSCSPISGHRSVSWYQQTPGQGLQFLFEYFSETQRNKGNFPGRFSGRQFSNSRSEMNVSTLELGDSALYLCASSLGAGAAWKQYFGPGTRLTVT.

The chain carries TRBV4-1 and TRBJ1-1; D is perhaps TRBD1 (5 bases). The germline V gene encodes CDR1 MGHRA and CDR2 YSYEKL. Trimming cost V 5 bases and J 3 bases, with 10 bases left between them. This CDR3 has 13 residues. CDR3 region: CASSYGGDTEAFF. CDR3 DNA: TGCGCCAGCAGCTACGGGGGGGACACTGAAGCTTTCTTT.

V and J are TRBV18 and TRBJ2-7, with 15 bases identical to TRBD2. The CDR3 has 17 amino acids. V lost 2 bases and J lost 6; bases outside the gene matches: 8. From germline, CDR1 is KGHSH and CDR2 LQKENI. The CDR3 coding sequence is TGTGCCAGCTCACCAGACGGACTAGCGGGAGGGGCCTCCGAGCAGTACTTC. Protein product: CASSPDGLAGGASEQYF. Full variable domain (remainder filled in from reference TRBV18 and TRBJ2-7): NAGVMQNPRHLVRRRGQEARLRCSPMKGHSHVYWYRQLPEEGLKFMVYLQKENIIDESGMPKERFSAEFPKEGPSILRIQQVVRGDSAAYFCASSPDGLAGGASEQYFGPGTRLTVT.

The rearrangement joins TRBV5-1 to TRBJ2-5; D is possibly TRBD2 (5 bases). The germline V gene encodes CDR1 SGHRS and CDR2 YFSETQ. The CDR3 is made up of 13 amino acids. V dropped 7 bases and J dropped 0 bases, with 10 bases sitting between them. CDR3 loop: CASCRGYQETQYF. Written as DNA, the CDR3 is TGCGCCAGCTGCCGCGGGTACCAAGAGACCCAGTACTTC.

This clone has only a few counts. V is TRBV4-1 and J is TRBJ2-1, with D possibly matching TRBD2 (5 bases). The V and J ends lost 3 bases and 6 bases respectively, with 15 bases between them. The CDR3 is made up of 15 amino acids. Germline V gives CDR1 MGHRA, CDR2 YSYEKL. This CDR3 is CASSHPGSGVNEQFF. DNA for the CDR3: TGCGCCAGCAGCCACCCCGGGTCCGGGGTCAATGAGCAGTTCTTC.

This chain connects TRBV7-2 to TRBJ1-4, with 8 bases lining up with TRBD1. The CDR3 sequence is 14 residues long. Germline CDR1 and CDR2: SGHTA and FQGNSA. V was clipped by 5 bases and J by 7 bases; unmatched bases: 6. The CDR3 loop is CASSTTGVFEKLFF. The CDR3, as DNA: TGTGCCAGCAGCACGACAGGGGTTTTTGAAAAACTGTTTTTT. Full variable domain (remainder filled in from reference TRBV7-2 and TRBJ1-4): GAGVSQSPSNKVTEKGKDVELRCDPISGHTALYWYRQSLGQGLEFLIYFQGNSAPDKSGLPSDRFSAERTGGSVSTLTIQRTQQEDSAVYLCASSTTGVFEKLFFGSGTQLSVL.

This chain uses TRBV5-1 with TRBJ1-1, with D possibly matching TRBD1 (5 bases). Germline V gene data show CDR1 as SGHRS and CDR2 as YFSETQ. With 5 bases removed from V and 0 bases from J, the gap between germline ends came to 23 bases. This CDR3 spans 18 amino acids. CDR3 in DNA: TGCGCCAGCAGACACGCTGAATGGCCAGGGATGATGAACACTGAAGCTTTCTTT. Translating gives CASRHAEWPGMMNTEAFF.

This clone was found a few times. The V and J genes are TRBV19 and TRBJ2-1; D unresolved. The V gene lost 1 base and the J gene lost 8 bases, with 6 bases spanning the gap. The CDR3 has 12 residues. CDR1 is LNHDA and CDR2 is SQIVND in the germline V gene (reference sequence). The CDR3 protein is CASSIVSHEQFF. The CDR3 DNA reads as TGTGCCAGTAGTATAGTAAGCCATGAGCAGTTCTTC.

The chain joins TRBV5-1 to TRBJ2-7; weak D call: TRBD1 (6 bases). The V end lost 7 bases, the J end lost 3 bases, and 20 bases lay between the germline ends. The CDR3 has 15 amino acids. Per germline, CDR1 SGHRS and CDR2 YFSETQ. The CDR3 bases are TGCGCCAGCGGCGCCGGGACAACCCACATCTACGAGCAGTACTTC. Translating it yields CASGAGTTHIYEQYF.

This clone came up once. The chain employs TRBV6-5 and TRBJ1-2; D possibly corresponds to TRBD1 (6 bases). The V gene's germline CDR1 is MNHEY and CDR2 SVGAGI. V lost 2 bases to trimming and J lost 2 bases, with 12 bases between them. This CDR3 is built from 15 residues. DNA of the CDR3: TGTGCCAGCAGTTACGGGGGCAGTGGGAACTATGGCTACACCTTC. It yields the protein CASSYGGSGNYGYTF.

The chain carries TRBV7-2 and TRBJ1-1; D is unclear. The CDR3 spans 15 residues. The germline gives CDR1 SGHTA, CDR2 FQGNSA. The V end was cut by 1 base, the J end by 1 base, with 10 bases between. The CDR3 DNA reads TGTGCCAGCAGCTTAGTGGCAGGTGGGAACACTGAAGCTTTCTTT. This codes for CASSLVAGGNTEAFF. Together with reference TRBV7-2 and TRBJ1-1, the CDR3 gives the full variable domain: GAGVSQSPSNKVTEKGKDVELRCDPISGHTALYWYRQSLGQGLEFLIYFQGNSAPDKSGLPSDRFSAERTGGSVSTLTIQRTQQEDSAVYLCASSLVAGGNTEAFFGQGTRLTVV.

This clone was seen a few times. This chain connects TRBV7-9 to TRBJ1-4; 7 nucleotides match TRBD1. The trim removed 1 base at V and 4 bases at J, leaving 6 bases unmatched. CDR3 size: 16 residues. From germline, CDR1 is SEHNR and CDR2 FQNEAQ (reference sequence). CDR3 sequence reads: CASSLGVRQGNEKLFF. CDR3 bases: TGTGCCAGCAGCTTAGGAGTGCGACAGGGTAATGAAAAACTGTTTTTT.

The V and J genes are TRBV29-1 and TRBJ1-2; tentative D call: TRBD1 (6 bases). Looked up from germline, CDR1 is SQVTM and CDR2 is ANQGSEA. V gave up 4 bases and J gave up 4 bases, with 10 bases separating them. This CDR3 has 12 amino acids. Here the CDR3 reads CSVGDRIYGYTF. CDR3 DNA sequence: TGCAGCGTTGGTGACAGGATCTATGGCTACACCTTC.

This chain connects TRBV4-3 to TRBJ1-1; 7 bases agree with TRBD1. The CDR3 is 15 amino acids. Germline CDR1 is LGHNA and CDR2 is YSLEER. V trimming: 1 base; J trimming: 4 bases; junction bases outside the gene matches: 6. The CDR3 here is CASSQGASGGTEAFF. In DNA form, the CDR3 reads TGCGCCAGCAGCCAAGGCGCTTCAGGGGGCACTGAAGCTTTCTTT.

The genes are TRBV29-1 and TRBJ1-1; D gene unclear. Germline assignment: CDR1 SQVTM and CDR2 ANQGSEA. The CDR3 runs to 12 residues. Trimming pared 6 bases from V and 3 bases from J, leaving 11 bases between. The CDR3 DNA sequence: TGCAGCGTAAGACCGGAGCACACTGAAGCTTTCTTT. It specifies CSVRPEHTEAFF.

The chain has TRBV2 and TRBJ2-2; TRBD2 aligns across 8 bases. Germline-derived CDR1 and CDR2 are SNHLY and FYNNEI. The CDR3 extends over 15 amino acids. Germline trimming cut 10 bases from V and 4 bases from J; bases unmatched to any gene: 11. The CDR3 sequence: CATSGGTRGTGELFF. The CDR3 DNA reads as TGTGCCACCTCGGGCGGGACTAGGGGCACCGGGGAGCTGTTTTTT.

The chain carries TRBV19 and TRBJ2-2; 9 bases match TRBD1. Germline V gene sequence: CDR1 LNHDA, CDR2 SQIVND (reference sequence). This CDR3 is 16 amino acids long. With 5 bases clipped from V and 4 bases from J, the junction kept 8 bases outside the gene matches. CDR3: CASSYYRGHGTGELFF. The CDR3 DNA reads as TGTGCCAGTAGTTATTACAGGGGGCACGGCACCGGGGAGCTGTTTTTT. Drawing the rest from reference TRBV19 and TRBJ2-2, the complete variable domain is DGGITQSPKYLFRKEGQNVTLSCEQNLNHDAMYWYRQDPGQGLRLIYYSQIVNDFQKGDIAEGYSVSREKKESFPLTVTSAQKNPTAFYLCASSYYRGHGTGELFFGEGSRLTVL.

The chain joins TRBV6-5 to TRBJ1-5; 8 bases match TRBD1. With V trimmed by 5 bases and J by 3 bases, 3 bases remained unmatched. This CDR3 has 14 amino acids. Germline CDR1 is MNHEY and CDR2 is SVGAGI. CDR3 sequence (DNA): TGTGCCAGCAGTCGGACAGGGTCCAATCAGCCCCAGCATTTT. It specifies CASSRTGSNQPQHF.

The V and J genes are TRBV6-6 and TRBJ2-7; no definite D call. The ends were cut back, 6 bases at V and 3 bases at J, with 6 bases in the middle. The CDR3 is 11 residues long. CDR1 is MNHNY and CDR2 is SVGAGI in the germline V gene (reference sequence). CDR3 DNA sequence: TGTGCCAGCAGCCCGAGCTACGAGCAGTACTTC. Amino acid sequence: CASSPSYEQYF.